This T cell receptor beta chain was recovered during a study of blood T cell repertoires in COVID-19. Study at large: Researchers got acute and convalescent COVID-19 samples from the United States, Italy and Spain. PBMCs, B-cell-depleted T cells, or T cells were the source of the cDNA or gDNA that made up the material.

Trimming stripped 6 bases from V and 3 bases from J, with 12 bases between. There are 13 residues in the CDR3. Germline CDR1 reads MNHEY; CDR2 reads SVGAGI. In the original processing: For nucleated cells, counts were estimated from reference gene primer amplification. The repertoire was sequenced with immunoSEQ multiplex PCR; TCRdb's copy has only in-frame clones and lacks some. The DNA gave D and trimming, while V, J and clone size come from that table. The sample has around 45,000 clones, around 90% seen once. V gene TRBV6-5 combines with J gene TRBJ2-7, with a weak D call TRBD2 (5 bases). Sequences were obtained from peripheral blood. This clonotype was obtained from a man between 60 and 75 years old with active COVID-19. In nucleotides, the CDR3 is TGTGCCAGCAGCAGCTCCGCGGGCTACGAGCAGTACTTC. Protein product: CASSSSAGYEQYF.